This T cell receptor beta chain was retrieved from a study of control samples from healthy donors and cancer patients. Trimming took 0 bases from V and 2 from J, leaving 14 bases between them. This CDR3 comprises 15 residues. The V gene's germline CDR1 is GTSNPN and CDR2 SVGIG (reference sequence). TCRdb's copy holds only in-frame clones and misses some; the assay was immunoSEQ multiplex PCR. Altogether about 170,000 clones are present, roughly 90% being singletons, with the ten largest covering around 13%. The origin of this receptor is a man aged 30 to 45 in good health. Sequenced sample: blood. The V and J genes are TRBV30 and TRBJ2-7; D may be TRBD1 or TRBD2 (5 bases each). CDR3 amino acids: CAWSVPGRAPYEQYF. The CDR3 DNA follows: TGTGCCTGGAGTGTACCGGGACGCGCTCCCTACGAGCAGTACTTC.